This T cell receptor (beta chain) was identified in a study of TIL therapy for anti-PD-1-resistant metastatic lung cancer. Overall study context: Tumors carried a median about 1.5 non-synonymous mutations per megabase. Study-wide results and limits: The baseline peripheral repertoire was partially replaced by infused TIL clonotypes that later decayed.

The libraries were made with immunoSEQ v3. Measured with immunoSEQ multiplex PCR; TCRdb has only the in-frame clones, and not every one. The sample contains about 19,000 clones, roughly 85% of which appear only once. Time point defined: pre-treatment sample, taken before nivolumab and TIL therapy. Stage 4 NSCLC adults joined between October 2017 and January 2020. This clone came up a few times. The antigen remains unidentified. This TCR came from a person aged 25 to 80 with non-small cell lung cancer. This specimen consisted of blood, obtained at baseline.

The CDR3 region has the DNA TGTGCCACCAGCAGAGATGGGGACTCTGGGGCCAACGTCCTGACTTTC. Protein product: CATSRDGDSGANVLTF. The chain links TRBV15 to TRBJ2-6; D not resolved. CDR1 LNHNV and CDR2 YYDKDF come from the germline V gene (reference sequence). V was shortened by 0 bases and J by 0 bases, with 6 bases between the two germline ends. CDR3 length: 16 residues.